Here is one TCR beta chain with its context. Its antigen is not identified. This entry comes from a study of cytomegalovirus exposure and HLA in healthy donors. Broader study findings: Within the data, a cluster of highly shared sequence variants was likely a sequencing artifact. Earlier analysis looked at TCR beta V segments, and most were productive about 87% or about 30% of the time.

The primer mix had 60 Vbeta and 13 Jbeta primers. Original processing methods: About 11 million of roughly 81 million unique TCR beta chains were shared, per a later count. Here immunoSEQ multiplex PCR was the method, and the copy in TCRdb shows in-frame clones only, minus some. V, J and clone size reflect that table, while D and trimming were determined from the DNA. This table holds approximately 51,000 clones, less than 75% found once. The CDR3 runs to 16 residues. J is TRBJ1-5 and V is TRBV21-1. TRBV21-1 is a pseudogene segment. Specimen: PBMCs. This clonotype was obtained from a man aged 25-45 years in good health and CMV-seronegative. CDR3 in amino acids: CASSKGVAGSNQPQHF. The CDR3 nucleotides are TGTGCCAGCAGCAAAGGGGTTGCGGGTAGCAATCAGCCCCAGCATTTT.